The 27 T cell receptor beta chains below were found in one sample sequenced in a study of cytomegalovirus exposure and HLA in healthy donors. The repertoire was sequenced with immunoSEQ multiplex PCR; TCRdb's copy has only in-frame clones and lacks some. The sample yields roughly 71,000 clones, 94% seen once. Sequenced material: PBMCs. These TCRs come from a woman aged 18-30 years in good health and CMV-seronegative.

The chain uses TRBV28 and TRBJ1-3; D is ambiguous. The CDR3 has 16 residues. The V end lost 7 bases, the J end lost 9 bases, and 25 bases lay between the germline ends. Per germline, CDR1 MDHEN and CDR2 SYDVKM. CDR3 DNA sequence: TGTGCCAGCAAATCCAGTTTATCCCTATTCGGCGGCACCATATATTTT. Translated: CASKSSLSLFGGTIYF.

The table lists this clone with a count of one. V gene TRBV7-3 combines with J gene TRBJ2-1, with D possibly TRBD2 on 6 matching bases. This CDR3 has 13 amino acids. V gave up 0 bases and J gave up 12 bases, with 12 bases separating them. Germline V lookup: CDR1 SGHTA, CDR2 FQGTGA. CDR3 loop: CASSLTPVGGQFF. CDR3 in DNA: TGTGCCAGCAGCTTAACGCCAGTCGGGGGGCAGTTCTTC.

This rearrangement joins TRBV9 to TRBJ1-2, with TRBD1 matching over 7 bases. Per the germline V gene, CDR1 is SGDLS and CDR2 is YYNGEE. J lost 3 bases, V lost 0 bases, and 5 bases had no gene match. The CDR3 consists of 15 residues. Here the CDR3 DNA reads TGTGCCAGCAGCGTAGAGGTCAGGGGGGACTATGGCTACACCTTC. It specifies CASSVEVRGDYGYTF.

This chain joins TRBV27 and TRBJ2-2; 7 nucleotides align to TRBD1. Germline values: CDR1 MNHEY, CDR2 SMNVEV (reference sequence). V dropped 6 bases and J dropped 7; count of bases not matched to a gene: 8. This CDR3 region has 14 residues. The CDR3 coding sequence is TGTGCCAGCAGGGTAGGGGGCGGCGGCGGGGAGCTGTTTTTT. Its translation: CASRVGGGGGELFF.

This clone occurred once. The J gene is TRBJ1-1, the V gene TRBV14; D is possibly TRBD1 (5 bases). The CDR3 runs 17 residues. CDR1 and CDR2 (germline): SGHDN, FVKESK. Trimming removed 0 bases from V and 5 bases from J, with 19 bases in between. CDR3 nucleotides: TGTGCCAGCAGCCAAGAGTTGAGGCTAGGGAGGGGTACTGAAGCTTTCTTT. As protein: CASSQELRLGRGTEAFF.

This sequence joins TRBV6-5 and TRBJ2-2; D is perhaps TRBD1 (6 bases). Germline V CDR1 and CDR2: MNHEY, SVGAGI. The germline V and J ends were trimmed by 0 bases and 4 bases, with 12 bases remaining between them. The CDR3 is made up of 16 amino acids. DNA of the CDR3: TGTGCCAGCAGTTACTCGATTACAGGGATCACCGGGGAGCTGTTTTTT. This codes for CASSYSITGITGELFF.

The V and J genes are TRBV28 and TRBJ2-3; D is possibly TRBD2 (7 bases). CDR1 MDHEN and CDR2 SYDVKM come from the germline V gene. V lost 2 bases to trimming and J lost 2 bases, with 11 bases between them. The CDR3 has 15 amino acids. Here the CDR3 DNA reads TGTGCCAGCAGTTTACGGGGGGCGAACACAGATACGCAGTATTTT. This encodes CASSLRGANTDTQYF.

This rearrangement joins TRBV2 to TRBJ1-1; no clear D gene. V was trimmed by 7 bases and J by 1 base, leaving 16 bases between them. CDR1 and CDR2 (germline): SNHLY, FYNNEI. This CDR3 spans 15 amino acids. The CDR3 loop is CASIRMARGNTEAFF. The CDR3 region has the DNA TGTGCCAGCATCCGAATGGCTCGCGGGAACACTGAAGCTTTCTTT.

The gene calls are TRBV6-6 and TRBJ2-5, with 15 bases lining up with TRBD2. The CDR3 is 16 amino acids. Germline loops: CDR1 MNHNY, CDR2 SVGAGI (reference sequence). After removal of 4 bases from V and 2 bases from J, the junction contained 2 bases not matched to a gene. CDR3 region: CASSSGLAGGQETQYF. As DNA, the CDR3 is TGTGCCAGCAGTTCGGGACTAGCGGGGGGTCAAGAGACCCAGTACTTC.

The rearrangement joins TRBV7-3 to TRBJ1-1, with 7 bases matching TRBD1. Per germline, CDR1 SGHTA and CDR2 FQGTGA. V shed 9 bases and J 3 bases; nucleotides not matched to a gene: 7. The CDR3 is 13 residues long. The CDR3 here is CASKKQGYTEAFF. The CDR3 DNA reads as TGTGCCAGTAAAAAACAGGGGTACACTGAAGCTTTCTTT.

This chain connects TRBV7-9 to TRBJ2-2, with 7 bases lining up with TRBD2. Germline CDR1 is SEHNR and CDR2 is FQNEAQ (reference sequence). CDR3 size: 15 residues. V lost 6 bases, J lost 1 base, and 5 bases stayed unmatched. This CDR3 is CASRGSGGNTGELFF. The CDR3 nucleotides are TGTGCCAGCAGAGGCTCGGGGGGGAACACCGGGGAGCTGTTTTTT. The whole variable domain, filled in from reference TRBV7-9 and TRBJ2-2, reads DTGVSQNPRHKITKRGQNVTFRCDPISEHNRLYWYRQTLGQGPEFLTYFQNEAQLEKSRLLSDRFSAERPKGSFSTLEIQRTEQGDSAMYLCASRGSGGNTGELFFGEGSRLTVL.

This sequence joins TRBV7-4 and TRBJ2-7, with D possibly being TRBD1 (5 bases). The germline V and J ends were trimmed by 0 bases and 0 bases, with 9 bases remaining between them. The CDR3 loop spans 15 amino acids. CDR1 SGHVT and CDR2 SQSDAQ come from the germline V gene. CDR3 amino acids: CASSLARANSYEQYF. The CDR3 nucleotides are TGTGCCAGCAGCTTAGCCAGGGCGAACTCCTACGAGCAGTACTTC.

This chain joins TRBV5-1 and TRBJ2-1; possible D gene TRBD2, 6 bases. V was clipped by 2 bases and J by 5 bases, with 11 bases between them. Germline-derived CDR1 and CDR2 are SGHRS and YFSETQ. The CDR3 is made up of 14 amino acids. CDR3 DNA: TGCGCCAGCAGCTTCGGCGGGGTAGACAATGAGCAGTTCTTC. It is translated as CASSFGGVDNEQFF.

CDR3 residues: CASSHGQVFSYEQYF. The CDR3 nucleotides read TGCGCCAGCAGCCACGGACAGGTGTTTTCCTACGAGCAGTACTTC. The genes are TRBV4-1 and TRBJ2-7, with 7 nucleotides matching TRBD1. Germline CDR1 is MGHRA and CDR2 is YSYEKL. The V gene end was trimmed by 3 bases and the J gene end by 1 base; junction bases not matched to a gene: 6. The CDR3 has 15 residues.

The chain recombines TRBV6-1 with TRBJ1-5, with D perhaps matching TRBD1 (5 bases). The germline V gene encodes CDR1 MNHNS and CDR2 SASEGT. V lost 2 bases, J lost 2 bases, and 16 bases lay in between. The CDR3 loop spans 17 amino acids. CDR3 sequence (DNA): TGTGCCAGCAGTGAACTAATTAGAACGGGGGGCAATCAGCCCCAGCATTTT. Translation gives CASSELIRTGGNQPQHF.

V is TRBV5-1 and J is TRBJ2-5; 11 positions agree with TRBD2. This CDR3 spans 16 amino acids. Germline-derived CDR1 and CDR2 are SGHRS and YFSETQ. The trim removed 1 base at V and 4 bases at J, leaving 6 bases unmatched. The CDR3, as DNA: TGCGCCAGCAGCTTGATGGGTAGCGGGGGGGTAGAGACCCAGTACTTC. The encoded protein is CASSLMGSGGVETQYF.

The rearrangement links TRBV18 to TRBJ1-5, with no clear D. The germline gives CDR1 KGHSH, CDR2 LQKENI. CDR3 length: 12 amino acids. V was cut by 3 bases and J by 5 bases, with 5 bases left in between. For the CDR3, the DNA is TGTGCCAGCTCACCCGGGGATCAGCCCCAGCATTTT. It is translated as CASSPGDQPQHF.

The chain recombines TRBV19 with TRBJ1-1; D is ambiguous. Germline V CDR1 and CDR2: LNHDA, SQIVND (reference sequence). Trimming stripped 3 bases from V and 1 base from J, with 3 bases between. CDR3 length: 12 residues. The CDR3 bases are TGTGCCAGTAGTATTCGGAACACTGAAGCTTTCTTT. Its protein is CASSIRNTEAFF.

This chain joins TRBV11-2 and TRBJ2-4; no firm D call. The length of the CDR3 is 16 residues. Between the trimmed V and J ends, which lost 0 bases and 0 bases, there was a span of 9 bases. Germline CDR1 SGHAT, CDR2 FQNNGV. CDR3 loop: CASSLDISVAKNIQYF. CDR3 bases: TGTGCCAGCAGCTTAGATATCTCAGTAGCCAAAAACATTCAGTACTTC.

The rearrangement uses TRBV28 and TRBJ1-4, with 7 bases fitting TRBD1. V was pared by 7 bases and J by 8 bases, with 13 bases of the junction left unmatched. Per germline, CDR1 MDHEN and CDR2 SYDVKM. The CDR3 consists of 15 residues. The CDR3: CASTEGGARTEKLFF. Here the CDR3 DNA reads TGTGCCAGCACCGAAGGGGGCGCTCGGACCGAAAAACTGTTTTTT.

This chain links TRBV7-3 with TRBJ2-7; 9 nucleotides line up with TRBD2. The CDR3 has 14 residues. The trim removed 3 bases at V and 5 bases at J, leaving 5 bases unmatched. The germline CDR1 and CDR2 sequences are SGHTA and FQGTGA. CDR3 DNA: TGTGCCAGCAGCTTTGGGACTAGCCACGACGAGCAGTACTTC. Translating gives CASSFGTSHDEQYF.

This clone was detected once. The chain uses TRBV28 and TRBJ2-7; perhaps TRBD1 as D (5 bases). The CDR3 extends over 12 amino acids. In germline, CDR1 is MDHEN, CDR2 SYDVKM. Trimming cost V 8 bases and J 2 bases, with 10 bases left between them. The CDR3 bases are TGTGCCAGCGGCAGGGCCGCCTACGAGCAGTACTTC. Translated: CASGRAAYEQYF.

This rearrangement joins TRBV19 to TRBJ2-3; TRBD1 might be the D (6 bases). V was shortened by 4 bases and J by 6 bases, with 8 bases between the two germline ends. The CDR3 consists of 12 residues. Per germline, CDR1 LNHDA and CDR2 SQIVND (reference sequence). Here the CDR3 DNA reads TGTGCCAGTAGTACCAGGGGTGATACGCAGTATTTT. This sequence encodes CASSTRGDTQYF.

In this sample, this clone turned up once. The chain is built from TRBV19 and TRBJ2-3; the match to TRBD1 covers 7 bases. The CDR3 extends over 16 amino acids. CDR1 and CDR2 from the germline V gene are LNHDA and SQIVND (reference sequence). The J segment lost 2 bases and the V segment lost 5 bases, leaving 10 bases of the junction unmatched. The chain's CDR3 is CASSSRTGAFTDTQYF. The CDR3 nucleotides are TGTGCCAGTAGTTCCCGGACAGGAGCCTTCACAGATACGCAGTATTTT.

The V gene is TRBV19, the J gene TRBJ1-5, with 7 bases lining up with TRBD1. The length of the CDR3 is 13 residues. With V trimmed by 5 bases and J by 15 bases, 13 bases remained unmatched. In germline, CDR1 is LNHDA, CDR2 SQIVND (reference sequence). The CDR3 DNA is TGTGCCAGTAGTTCGTGGGACAGCTCATCGGGGCATTTT. This translates into CASSSWDSSSGHF.

The CDR3 here is CASSQAANYGYTF. The DNA of the CDR3 is TGTGCCAGCAGCCAAGCAGCTAACTATGGCTACACCTTC. The rearrangement uses TRBV14 and TRBJ1-2; D remains unclear. The V gene's germline CDR1 is SGHDN and CDR2 FVKESK. Trimming left V 1 base short and J 0 bases short, with 3 bases between. CDR3 length: 13 amino acids.

The chain is built from TRBV6-1 and TRBJ1-1; TRBD1 matches 7 bases. This CDR3 region has 15 residues. V lost 0 bases, J lost 6 bases, and 7 bases stayed unmatched. Germline CDR1 and CDR2: MNHNS and SASEGT. This CDR3 is CASSEAPGGPAEAFF. CDR3 nucleotides: TGTGCCAGCAGTGAAGCGCCAGGGGGGCCGGCTGAAGCTTTCTTT.